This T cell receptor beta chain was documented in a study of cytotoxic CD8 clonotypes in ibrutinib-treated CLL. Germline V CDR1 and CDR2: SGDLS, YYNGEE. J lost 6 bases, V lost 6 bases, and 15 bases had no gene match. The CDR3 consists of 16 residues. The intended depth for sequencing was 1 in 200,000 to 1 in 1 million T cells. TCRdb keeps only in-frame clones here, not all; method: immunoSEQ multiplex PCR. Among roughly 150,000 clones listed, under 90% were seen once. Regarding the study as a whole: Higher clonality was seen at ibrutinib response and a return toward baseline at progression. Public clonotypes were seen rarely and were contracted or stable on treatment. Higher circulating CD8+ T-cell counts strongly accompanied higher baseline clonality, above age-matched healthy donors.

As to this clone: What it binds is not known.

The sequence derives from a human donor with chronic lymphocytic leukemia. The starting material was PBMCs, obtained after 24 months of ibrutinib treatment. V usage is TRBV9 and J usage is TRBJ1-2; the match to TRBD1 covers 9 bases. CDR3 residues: CASTRLSGTGTDGYTF. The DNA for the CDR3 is TGTGCCAGCACCAGACTTTCCGGGACAGGGACTGATGGCTACACCTTC.